The TCR beta chain described here comes from a study of T cell clones after liver transplantation. Across the whole study: Post-transplant blood was tracked for graft-donor-reactive T cell clones identified in a pre-transplant mixed lymphocyte reaction. Pre-transplant mixed lymphocyte reactions yielded third-party-reactive TCRbeta sequences as comparators for graft-donor-reactive sequences. HCV positivity affected three of eight recipients; the rest lacked autoimmune or viral indications.

Study conclusions and caveats: Graft donor-reactive T cells possibly entered the graft instead of undergoing deletion.

Data came from immunoSEQ multiplex PCR; TCRdb stores just in-frame clones and leaves some out. The profile shows roughly 100,000 clones, 82% of them singletons. This clone was observed a handful of times. No antigen is known for it. This sequence was found in a human donor who received a liver transplant. The material was CD4+ T cells from blood, obtained before liver transplant.

Written as DNA, the CDR3 is TGTGCCAGCAGCACCGGACTAGCTCGGAATGAGCAGTTCTTC. Translated: CASSTGLARNEQFF. The chain recombines TRBV5-4 with TRBJ2-1; 8 bases align to TRBD2. V shed 4 bases, J shed 7 bases, and the junction held 7 bases outside the gene matches. Germline V gene data show CDR1 as SGHNT and CDR2 as YYREEE (reference sequence). This CDR3 is built from 14 residues.